Presented here are 9 T cell receptor beta chains from one specimen sequenced in a study of chemoradiotherapy in HPV16-positive cancers (dated 2022 in TCRdb). The library was made by the immunoSEQ multiplex PCR assay. TCRdb limited this immuneACCESS table to in-frame rearrangements with V and J called. A share of clones is missing; checked studies link under half to unresolved V genes, and the rest is unexplained. In this sample the table shows under 40,000 clones, roughly nine tenths of which occur a single time. The ten top clones hold 3.1% of the sample. The specimen comprised blood, sampled from a patient who underwent chemoradiotherapy. The source is a human donor with HPV-associated anogenital cancer.

The chain joins TRBV6-5 to TRBJ1-2; 10 bases agree with TRBD1. This CDR3 contains 13 residues. The trim removed 4 bases at V and 7 bases at J, leaving 3 bases unmatched. Germline V gene lookup returns CDR1 MNHEY and CDR2 SVGAGI. CDR3 loop: CASSSTGGSGYTF. The CDR3 DNA reads as TGTGCCAGCAGTTCGACAGGGGGCTCTGGCTACACCTTC.

This clone was recorded only once. The V gene is TRBV9, the J gene TRBJ2-2, with 9 bases that match TRBD1. Germline-derived CDR1 and CDR2 are SGDLS and YYNGEE. V shed 4 bases and J 5 bases; nucleotides not matched to a gene: 6. The CDR3 totals 15 residues. CDR3 residues: CASSIRTGATGELFF. CDR3 bases: TGTGCCAGCAGCATACGGACAGGGGCAACCGGGGAGCTGTTTTTT.

The genes are TRBV7-5 and TRBJ2-7; whether TRBD1, the table's D call, matches the DNA was not checked. TRBV7-5 corresponds to a pseudogene. The CDR3 extends over 17 amino acids. The CDR3 DNA is TGTGTCAGAAGCCCCCGGACAGGGAAGGATTACTCCTACGAGCAGTACTTC. Protein product: CVRSPRTGKDYSYEQYF.

The chain joins TRBV14 to TRBJ2-7, with unresolved D. The germline CDR1 and CDR2 sequences are SGHDN and FVKESK. This CDR3 spans 13 amino acids. V lost 3 bases and J 5 bases, leaving 11 bases between the germline ends. The CDR3 spells CASSQALVHEQYF. As DNA, the CDR3 is TGTGCCAGCAGCCAGGCATTAGTACACGAGCAGTACTTC.

V is TRBV7-9 and J is TRBJ1-3; D gene ambiguous. The CDR3 has 13 amino acids. Per germline, CDR1 SEHNR and CDR2 FQNEAQ (reference sequence). V lost 0 bases and J lost 4, with 4 bases in between. CDR3 sequence reads: CASSLAAGNTIYF. The DNA for the CDR3 is TGTGCCAGCAGCTTAGCCGCAGGAAACACCATATATTTT.

The genes are TRBV4-1 and TRBJ2-3; 10 positions agree with TRBD1. This CDR3 is built from 16 residues. The germline V gene has CDR1 MGHRA and CDR2 YSYEKL. Germline trimming cut 2 bases from V and 2 bases from J; bases unmatched to any gene: 4. CDR3 nucleotide sequence: TGCGCCAGCAGCCAACCCGGGACAGGGGTCACAGATACGCAGTATTTT. Protein: CASSQPGTGVTDTQYF.

The chain employs TRBV27 and TRBJ1-2; D unresolved. This CDR3 has 15 residues. Per the germline V gene, CDR1 is MNHEY and CDR2 is SMNVEV (reference sequence). V lost 4 bases and J lost 0, with 12 bases in between. The CDR3 DNA sequence: TGTGCCAGCAGTTCCGGGAGTGGGCCTAACTATGGCTACACCTTC. It encodes CASSSGSGPNYGYTF.

This chain uses TRBV6-5 with TRBJ1-1; the D gene is possibly TRBD1 (6 bases). Per germline, CDR1 MNHEY and CDR2 SVGAGI. V lost 7 bases and J 1 base, leaving 10 bases between the germline ends. The CDR3 extends over 13 amino acids. CDR3 bases: TGTGCCAGCACTAGGGGGAGGAACACTGAAGCTTTCTTT. This sequence encodes CASTRGRNTEAFF.

This chain joins TRBV30 and TRBJ1-4; D is ambiguous. This CDR3 is 18 amino acids long. Germline CDR1 is GTSNPN and CDR2 is SVGIG (reference sequence). Trimming left V 0 bases short and J 8 bases short, with 25 bases between. CDR3 region: CAWSVGPASTTMGEKLFF. CDR3 in DNA: TGTGCCTGGAGTGTAGGCCCCGCCTCGACAACCATGGGCGAAAAACTGTTTTTT.